The entry that follows covers one T cell receptor beta chain sequence. The data stem from a study of blood T cell repertoires in COVID-19. TCRdb's table, derived via immunoSEQ multiplex PCR, lists solely in-frame clones and lacks some. The repertoire holds 200,000 to 250,000 clones, with around 88% as singletons. CDR1 and CDR2 (germline): KGHDR, SFDVKD. V was pared by 5 bases and J by 7 bases, with 8 bases between. The CDR3 runs to 12 residues. The chain recombines TRBV24-1 with TRBJ1-5; D unresolved. This clonotype was obtained from a man younger than 35 with active or convalescent COVID-19. Sequenced material: peripheral blood. CDR3 region: CATSVAEQPQHF. The CDR3 coding sequence is TGTGCCACCAGTGTGGCAGAACAGCCCCAGCATTTT.